These 10 T cell receptor beta chains originate from one sample sequenced in a study of tumor-infiltrating lymphocytes in primary liver carcinoma. A primer matching the constant region was used to make TCR beta cDNA from around 550 ng of total RNA. Three-round nested multiplex PCR performed with slightly modified ARM-PCR produced the TCR beta libraries. A C-beta reverse primer and TRBV1-TRBV30 forward primers served in each of the first two PCR rounds, at ten to eleven cycles apiece. TCRdb ran MiXCR on the multiplex PCR reads and lists one entry per CDR3 protein. Of under 90,000 distinct CDR3 sequences listed, approximately 72% are singletons. Extraction of RNA together with DNA used about 18-30 mg of unsorted bulk tissue. Input material: liver tumor tissue from sampling region 1. Noted subset: tumor region T1, superior pole. The receptors originated from a man aged 40-49 years with primary liver carcinoma and hepatitis B virus infection.

In regard to this clonotype: A much more abundant neighbour one base away suggests this may be a read error. The chain links TRBV14 to TRBJ2-3; D assignment may be TRBD1 or TRBD2 (5 bases each). This CDR3 has 15 residues. V lost 3 bases and J lost 3, with 13 bases in between. Germline V gene lookup returns CDR1 SGHDN and CDR2 FVKESK. The CDR3: CASSQGPAETDTQYF. CDR3 nucleotide sequence: TGTGCCAGCAGCCAGGGACCAGCGGAAACAGATACGCAGTATTTT.

About this clonotype itself: The CDR3 carries no conserved terminal phenylalanine or tryptophan, so it likely arises from a read error. This rearrangement joins TRBV7-9 to TRBJ2-7; D ambiguous. The germline CDR1 and CDR2 sequences are SEHNR and FQNEAQ (reference sequence). The CDR3 is made up of 13 amino acids. The CDR3: CSSSSHLDSEQYL. The DNA of the CDR3 is TGTAGCAGCAGCTCCCATCTGGATTCCGAGCAGTACTTA.

About this clonotype itself: This is likely a read error, given that the CDR3 carries no conserved phenylalanine or tryptophan at its end. This chain uses TRBV11-2 with TRBJ2-7; no clear D. CDR3 length: 13 amino acids. Per germline, CDR1 SGHAT and CDR2 FQNNGV. The ends were cut back, 2 bases at V and 9 bases at J, with 14 bases in the middle. The CDR3 nucleotides are TGTGCCAGCAGCTTAAGTGAGTTAACGTCGCAGTACTGC. This translates into CASSLSELTSQYC.

Of note for this clonotype: At one end, the junction sequence differs from germline, possibly due to a read error. This rearrangement joins TRBV29-1 to TRBJ1-5, with 7 bases aligning to TRBD1. The germline gives CDR1 SQVTM, CDR2 ANQGSEA. The length of the CDR3 is 12 residues. The CDR3 reads CSVVEGAAPEHF. CDR3 sequence (DNA): TGCAGCGTTGTAGAGGGGGCCGCGCCCGAGCATTTT.

On this clonotype itself: A much larger clone lies a single base off, so this may be a read error. The chain recombines TRBV5-1 with TRBJ2-2, with 12 bases lining up with TRBD1. There are 15 residues in the CDR3. With 4 bases clipped from V and 4 bases from J, the junction kept 2 bases outside the gene matches. The germline V gene encodes CDR1 SGHRS and CDR2 YFSETQ. The CDR3 sequence is CASSRDRGLTGELFF. The CDR3 DNA is TGCGCCAGCAGCAGGGACAGGGGGCTCACCGGGGAGCTGTTTTTT.

To note about this clonotype: A clone one base away is much larger, so this may be a read error. The rearrangement joins TRBV5-1 to TRBJ2-2; D remains unclear. Germline V gene sequence: CDR1 SGHRS, CDR2 YFSETQ. CDR3 size: 12 residues. Written as DNA, the CDR3 is TGCGCCGGCAGCGTATATACCGGGGAGCTGTTTTTT. This gives the protein CAGSVYTGELFF. Combining the CDR3 with reference TRBV5-1 and TRBJ2-2 gives the whole variable domain KAGVTQTPRYLIKTRGQQVTLSCSPISGHRSVSWYQQTPGQGLQFLFEYFSETQRNKGNFPGRFSGRQFSNSRSEMNVSTLELGDSALYLCAGSVYTGELFFGEGSRLTVL.

Concerning this clonotype: Mismatch with germline at one junction end may stem from a read error. The CDR3 nucleotides read TGTGTCAGCACCCCCAGGAGACGTGGATCTAGTGGCGCCTCTGGGGCCAACCTCCTGACTTTC. Translating gives CVSTPRRRGSSGASGANLLTF. This sequence joins TRBV6-2 or TRBV6-3 and TRBJ2-6, with D possibly being TRBD1 (5 bases). Germline loops: CDR1 MNHEY, CDR2 SVGEGT. CDR3 length: 21 residues.

This sequence joins TRBV5-4 and TRBJ2-5, with D possibly TRBD2 on 5 matching bases. V lost 3 bases and J lost 4, with 19 bases in between. Germline lookup yields CDR1 SGHNT and CDR2 YYREEE (reference sequence). The CDR3 is 16 amino acids. The CDR3 region is CASSSTTRGSGETQYF. The CDR3 bases are TGTGCCAGCAGCTCTACAACTAGAGGGAGTGGAGAGACCCAGTACTTC.

In regard to this clonotype: This CDR3 is missing its conserved last phenylalanine or tryptophan, likely due to a read error. V usage is TRBV6-6 and J usage is TRBJ1-5, with 7 bases that match TRBD1. The CDR3 loop spans 17 amino acids. Germline V gene sequence: CDR1 MNHNY, CDR2 SVGAGI (reference sequence). The CDR3 DNA is TGTACCAGCAGTTACCCCCAGACAGGGAATAGCAATCAGCCCCAGCATTAT. This sequence encodes CTSSYPQTGNSNQPQHY.

The chain links TRBV24-1 to TRBJ2-2; no clear D gene. The germline V gene has CDR1 KGHDR and CDR2 SFDVKD. Trimming removed 1 base at V and 7 bases at J, with 3 bases between. This CDR3 contains 12 residues. The CDR3 loop is CATSDFVGELFF. For the CDR3, the DNA is TGTGCCACCAGTGATTTCGTCGGGGAGCTGTTTTTT.